This T cell receptor beta chain comes out of a study of spatial heterogeneity in lung cancer. Study-level information: Detected sequences consistently included more beta-chain ones than alpha-chain ones.

Individually, TCR cDNA molecules were each labelled with a unique molecular identifier. TCRdb re-analysed the 5' RACE reads in MiXCR, keeping a single row per CDR3 protein. The sample lists some 83,000 distinct CDR3 sequences, approximately 8.1% occurring once. Specified time point: sample taken at primary tumor resection. The approximately 70 donors had untreated early-stage non-small cell lung cancer. Researchers sequenced whole RNA taken from tumor, nontumor lung or frozen PBMC without sorting. Germline values: CDR1 LGHNA, CDR2 YSLEER. The CDR3 spans 15 residues, counting both ends. This clonotype was observed at least ten times. The limits of the CDR3 on the DNA are not certain, so only TCRdb's listed CDR3 is given.

V and J are TRBV4-3 and TRBJ2-7; the D segment call TRBD1 is taken from the table without a DNA check. Material: PBMCs, obtained at surgery. The TCR was taken from a male donor with early-stage non-small cell lung cancer. The CDR3: CASSFQVSSSYEQYF.